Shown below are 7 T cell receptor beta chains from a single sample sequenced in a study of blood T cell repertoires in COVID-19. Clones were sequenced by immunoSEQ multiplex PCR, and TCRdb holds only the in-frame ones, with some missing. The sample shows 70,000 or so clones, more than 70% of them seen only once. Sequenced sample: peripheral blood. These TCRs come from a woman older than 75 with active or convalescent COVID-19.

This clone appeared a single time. CDR3 protein: CASSPYPVANEQFF. CDR3 bases: TGCGCCAGCAGCCCGTATCCAGTGGCCAATGAGCAGTTCTTC. This chain links TRBV5-1 with TRBJ2-1; D unresolved. Germline lookup yields CDR1 SGHRS and CDR2 YFSETQ. Trimming removed 4 bases from V and 6 bases from J, with 14 bases in between. The length of the CDR3 is 14 residues.

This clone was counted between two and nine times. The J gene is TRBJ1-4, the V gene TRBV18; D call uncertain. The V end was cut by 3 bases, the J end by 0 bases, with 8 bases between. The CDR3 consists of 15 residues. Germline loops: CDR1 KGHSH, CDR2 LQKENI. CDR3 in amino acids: CASSPLVATNEKLFF. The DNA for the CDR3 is TGTGCCAGCTCACCCCTAGTTGCAACTAATGAAAAACTGTTTTTT.

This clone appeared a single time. CDR3 region: CAIMGHSDNSPLHF. Written as DNA, the CDR3 is TGTGCCATCATGGGACATTCGGATAATTCACCCCTCCACTTT. V gene TRBV10-3 combines with J gene TRBJ1-6; D possibly corresponds to TRBD1 (6 bases). Germline CDR1 is ENHRY and CDR2 is SYGVKD. The V end lost 7 bases, the J end lost 5 bases, and 12 bases lay between the germline ends. This CDR3 comprises 14 residues.

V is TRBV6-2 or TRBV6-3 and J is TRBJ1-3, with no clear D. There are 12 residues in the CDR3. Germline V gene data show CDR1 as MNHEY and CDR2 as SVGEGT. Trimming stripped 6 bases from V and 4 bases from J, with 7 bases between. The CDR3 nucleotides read TGTGCCAGCAGCTTGCGAGGAAACACCATATATTTT. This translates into CASSLRGNTIYF.

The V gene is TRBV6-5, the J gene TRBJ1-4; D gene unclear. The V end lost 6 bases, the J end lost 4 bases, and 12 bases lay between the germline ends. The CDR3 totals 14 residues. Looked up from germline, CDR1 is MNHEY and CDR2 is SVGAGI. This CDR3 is CASRSPVDNEKLFF. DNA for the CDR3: TGTGCCAGCAGGAGCCCGGTCGATAATGAAAAACTGTTTTTT.

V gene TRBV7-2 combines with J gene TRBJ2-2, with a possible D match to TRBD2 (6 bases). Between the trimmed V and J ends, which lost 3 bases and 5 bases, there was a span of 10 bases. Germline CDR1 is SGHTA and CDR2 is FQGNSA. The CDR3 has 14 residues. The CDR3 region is CASSLGLWTGELFF. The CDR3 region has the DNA TGTGCCAGCAGCTTGGGACTTTGGACCGGGGAGCTGTTTTTT.

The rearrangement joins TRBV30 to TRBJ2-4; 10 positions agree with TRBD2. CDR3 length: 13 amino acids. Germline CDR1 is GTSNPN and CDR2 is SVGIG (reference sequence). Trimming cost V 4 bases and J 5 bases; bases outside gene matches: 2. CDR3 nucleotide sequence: TGTGCCTGGACTAGCGGGGGCCAAAACATTCAGTACTTC. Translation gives CAWTSGGQNIQYF.